Described below is a single T cell receptor beta chain sequence and its context. Its target is unknown. The entry originates in a study of vaccination effects on CD4 cells after COVID-19. Whole-study results and caveats: Marked contraction was observed in infection-induced and vaccine-induced clones late after vaccination. In healthy vaccinees, only 1 of 255 vaccine-induced clones cross-reacted with common cold coronaviruses.

Following culture for 9 to 11 days, CD4+ T cells were isolated. Germline CDR1 is MNHEY and CDR2 is SVGAGI. The CDR3 covers 16 residues. The trim removed 0 bases at V and 9 bases at J, leaving 6 bases unmatched. Only in-frame clones appear in the TCRdb table, and some are missing; sequencing was by immunoSEQ multiplex PCR. This table has some 50,000 clones, 50% to 80% appearing once. The source is a human donor who received a COVID-19 vaccine. The input for sequencing was CD4+ T cells from PBMCs cultured without peptide, taken before COVID-19 vaccination. The chain combines TRBV6-5 with TRBJ1-6; 9 bases are a match to TRBD1. CDR3 sequence (DNA): TGTGCCAGCAGTTACTCACGGACAGGGGTGGGTTCACCCCTCCACTTT. Protein product: CASSYSRTGVGSPLHF.